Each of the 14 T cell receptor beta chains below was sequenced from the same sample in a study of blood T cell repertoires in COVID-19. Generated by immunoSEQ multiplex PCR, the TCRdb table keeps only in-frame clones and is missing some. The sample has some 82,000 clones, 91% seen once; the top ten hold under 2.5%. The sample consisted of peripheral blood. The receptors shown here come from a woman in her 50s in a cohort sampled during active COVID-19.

The CDR3 region is CASSLGDRRMGTQYF. CDR3 nucleotides: TGTGCCAGCAGCTTGGGGGACAGGCGAATGGGGACCCAGTACTTC. The rearrangement joins TRBV7-9 to TRBJ2-5, with 8 nucleotides matching TRBD1. The CDR3 consists of 15 residues. Germline V gene data show CDR1 as SEHNR and CDR2 as FQNEAQ (reference sequence). V trimming: 3 bases; J trimming: 7 bases; junction bases outside the gene matches: 10.

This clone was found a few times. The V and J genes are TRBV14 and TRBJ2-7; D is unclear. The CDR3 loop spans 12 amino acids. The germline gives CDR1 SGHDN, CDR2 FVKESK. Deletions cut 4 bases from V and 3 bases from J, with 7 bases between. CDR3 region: CASSPQVYEQYF. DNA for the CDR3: TGTGCCAGCAGCCCCCAGGTCTACGAGCAGTACTTC.

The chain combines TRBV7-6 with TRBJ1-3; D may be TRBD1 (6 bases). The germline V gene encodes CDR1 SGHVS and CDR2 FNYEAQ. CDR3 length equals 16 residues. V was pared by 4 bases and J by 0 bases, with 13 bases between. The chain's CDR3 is CASSSRTVNSGNTIYF. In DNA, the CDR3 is TGTGCCAGCAGCTCCCGGACAGTTAACTCTGGAAACACCATATATTTT.

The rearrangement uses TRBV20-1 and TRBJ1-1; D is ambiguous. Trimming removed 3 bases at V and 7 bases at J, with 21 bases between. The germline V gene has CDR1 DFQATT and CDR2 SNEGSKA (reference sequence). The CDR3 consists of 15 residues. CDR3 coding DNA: TGCAGTGCTAGTAATTACCGAGAGGTCCTTATTGAAGCTTTCTTT. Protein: CSASNYREVLIEAFF.

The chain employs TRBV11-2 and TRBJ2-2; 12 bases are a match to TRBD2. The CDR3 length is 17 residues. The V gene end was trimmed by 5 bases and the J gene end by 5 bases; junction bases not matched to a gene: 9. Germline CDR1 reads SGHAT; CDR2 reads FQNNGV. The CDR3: CASSTTRTSGVTGELFF. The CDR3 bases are TGTGCCAGCAGCACCACCCGGACTAGCGGGGTAACCGGGGAGCTGTTTTTT.

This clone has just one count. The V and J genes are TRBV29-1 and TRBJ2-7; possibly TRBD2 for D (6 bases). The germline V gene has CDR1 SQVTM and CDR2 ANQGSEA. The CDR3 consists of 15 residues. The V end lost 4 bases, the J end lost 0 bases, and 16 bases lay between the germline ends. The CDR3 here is CSVGDPGLSSYEQYF. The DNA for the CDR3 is TGCAGCGTTGGAGACCCGGGACTCAGCTCCTACGAGCAGTACTTC.

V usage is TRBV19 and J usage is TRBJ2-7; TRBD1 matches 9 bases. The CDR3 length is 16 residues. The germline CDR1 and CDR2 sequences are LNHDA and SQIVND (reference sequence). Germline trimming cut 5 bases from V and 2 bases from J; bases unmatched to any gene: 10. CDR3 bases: TGTGCCAGTAGTCTTAACGGACAGGGGAGCCCCTACGAGCAGTACTTC. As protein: CASSLNGQGSPYEQYF.

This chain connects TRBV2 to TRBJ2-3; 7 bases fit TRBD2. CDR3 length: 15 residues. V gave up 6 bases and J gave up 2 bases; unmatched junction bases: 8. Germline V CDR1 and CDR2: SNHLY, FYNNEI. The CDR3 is CASSPGGGFTDTQYF. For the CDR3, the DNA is TGTGCCAGCAGCCCGGGCGGGGGATTCACAGATACGCAGTATTTT.

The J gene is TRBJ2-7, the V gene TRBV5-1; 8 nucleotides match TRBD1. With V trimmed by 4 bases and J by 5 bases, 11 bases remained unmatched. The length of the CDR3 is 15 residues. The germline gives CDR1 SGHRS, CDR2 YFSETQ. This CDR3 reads CASSVSAGGSNEQYF. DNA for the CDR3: TGCGCCAGCAGCGTCTCGGCAGGGGGCTCGAACGAGCAGTACTTC.

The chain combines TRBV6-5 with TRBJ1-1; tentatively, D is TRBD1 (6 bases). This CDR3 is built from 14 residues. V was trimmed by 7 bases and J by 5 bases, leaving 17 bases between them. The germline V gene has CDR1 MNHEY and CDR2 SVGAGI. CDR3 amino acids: CASKAGGGGTEAFF. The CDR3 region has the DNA TGTGCCAGCAAAGCGGGGGGCGGTGGAACTGAAGCTTTCTTT.

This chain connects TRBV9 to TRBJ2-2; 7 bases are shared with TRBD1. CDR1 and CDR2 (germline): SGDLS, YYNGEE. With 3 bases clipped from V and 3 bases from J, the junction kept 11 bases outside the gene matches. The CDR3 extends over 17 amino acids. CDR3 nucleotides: TGTGCCAGCAGCGCCCGACAGGGACAGCCCGACACCGGGGAGCTGTTTTTT. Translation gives CASSARQGQPDTGELFF.

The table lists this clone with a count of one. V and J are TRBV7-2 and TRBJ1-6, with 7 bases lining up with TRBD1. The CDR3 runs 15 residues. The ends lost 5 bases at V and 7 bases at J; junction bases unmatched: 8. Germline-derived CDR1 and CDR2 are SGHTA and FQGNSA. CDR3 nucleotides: TGTGCCAGCAGCGGCCGAACAGGGGTCAATTCACCCCTCCACTTT. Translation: CASSGRTGVNSPLHF.

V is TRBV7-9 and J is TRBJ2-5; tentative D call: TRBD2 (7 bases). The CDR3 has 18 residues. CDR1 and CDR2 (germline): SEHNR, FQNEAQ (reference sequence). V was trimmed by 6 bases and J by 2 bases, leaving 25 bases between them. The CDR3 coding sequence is TGTGCCAGCAGGTCACCCCGCGAGGGGGGGCTTGTGCAAGAGACCCAGTACTTC. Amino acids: CASRSPREGGLVQETQYF.

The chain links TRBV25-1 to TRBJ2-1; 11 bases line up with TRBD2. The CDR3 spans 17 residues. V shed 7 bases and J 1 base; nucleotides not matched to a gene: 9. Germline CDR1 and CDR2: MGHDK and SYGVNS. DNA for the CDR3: TGTGCCAGCACGTCTAGCGGGGGGATAAAGTCCTACAATGAGCAGTTCTTC. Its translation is CASTSSGGIKSYNEQFF.